These 4 T cell receptor beta chains came from one sample sequenced in a study of T cell clonotyping in hematopoietic cell transplantation. The sample's time point: recipient sample about 28 days before transplant, after cytoreduction. Repertoires were generated with immunoSEQ multiplex PCR, while TCRdb's copy carries only in-frame clones and drops some. The table records over 10,000 clones, 75% to 90% of them present only once. Sequenced material: peripheral blood mononuclear cells, taken before stem cell transplant. Receptors were obtained from a man aged 60 to 75 with acute myeloid leukemia. Some clones in this sample may be carry-over from other donors' samples.

The chain couples TRBV15 to TRBJ1-5; no reliable D call. V lost 0 bases, J lost 6 bases, and 12 bases lay in between. The CDR3 loop spans 15 amino acids. The germline V gene encodes CDR1 LNHNV and CDR2 YYDKDF (reference sequence). The CDR3: CATSREDRAGQPQHF. CDR3 bases: TGTGCCACCAGCAGAGAAGACCGGGCGGGTCAGCCCCAGCATTTT.

The V and J genes are TRBV5-8 and TRBJ1-3; D is perhaps TRBD1 (5 bases). Germline V lookup: CDR1 SGHTS, CDR2 YDEGEE. This CDR3 spans 16 amino acids. Trimming removed 2 bases at V and 2 bases at J, with 14 bases between. The CDR3 DNA reads as TGTGCCAGCAGCTTCCCTCGCGGGGGGACTGGAAACACCATATATTTT. Amino acid sequence: CASSFPRGGTGNTIYF. Full variable domain (missing parts from reference TRBV5-8 and TRBJ1-3): EAGVTQSPTHLIKTRGQQATLRCSPISGHTSVYWYQQALGLGLQFLLWYDEGEERNRGNFPPRFSGRQFPNYSSELNVNALELEDSALYLCASSFPRGGTGNTIYFGEGSWLTVV.

V usage is TRBV7-2 and J usage is TRBJ2-7; D might be TRBD1 (6 bases). Germline assignment: CDR1 SGHTA and CDR2 FQGNSA. Trimming removed 5 bases from V and 5 bases from J, with 16 bases in between. The CDR3 covers 14 residues. This CDR3 reads CASSATQGRDEQYF. CDR3 coding DNA: TGTGCCAGCAGCGCCACACAGGGACGGGACGAGCAGTACTTC.

CDR3 amino acids: CASSYTAGGRETQYF. The CDR3 DNA reads TGTGCCAGCAGTTACACGGCGGGGGGGCGGGAGACCCAGTACTTC. V gene TRBV6-5 combines with J gene TRBJ2-5; 9 bases match TRBD2. CDR1 is MNHEY and CDR2 is SVGAGI in the germline V gene. This CDR3 has 15 amino acids. V lost 2 bases to trimming and J lost 5 bases; unmatched junction nucleotides: 6.